A selection of T cell receptor beta chains follows, all from one sample in a study of T cells in Graves' hyperthyroidism and ophthalmopathy. Using its own MiXCR run on the multiplex PCR reads, TCRdb lists one record per CDR3 protein. The sample shows 300,000 to 350,000 distinct CDR3 sequences, roughly 21% of them seen only once. Sequenced: blood. Source of these receptors: a woman in her 50s with Graves' hyperthyroidism. Each CDR3 is given with its conserved first and last residue. Fields, in order: V gene, J gene, D gene, clone size, CDR3 DNA, CDR3 protein. A D gene is named only where the DNA matches it firmly. Not all rows give a size; the values are once, few, many and, for expanded clones, a class.

TRBV7-2	TRBJ2-5	TRBD2	many	TGTGCCAGCAGCCTAAGCGGGGGGGCTTGGGAGACCCAGTACTTC	CASSLSGGAWETQYF
TRBV6-2/TRBV6-3	TRBJ2-7	NA	few	TGTGCCAGCAGTTACTCGGTCGGGAGTACCTCCTACGAGCAGTACTTC	CASSYSVGSTSYEQYF
TRBV7-2	TRBJ1-2	TRBD1	NA	TGTGCCAGCAGCTTAGACGGGACAGGGTATGGCTACACCTTC	CASSLDGTGYGYTF
TRBV6-1	TRBJ2-1	TRBD1	few	TGTGCCAGTGGCAGGGGGCTGGGGAGGAGCTCCTACAATGAGCAGTTCTTC	CASGRGLGRSSYNEQFF
TRBV24-1	TRBJ2-1	TRBD1	few	TGTGCCACCAGTGACCCGGGACAGGGAGTGACCTACAATGAGCAGTTCTTC	CATSDPGQGVTYNEQFF
TRBV29-1	TRBJ1-1	NA	NA	TGCAGCGTAGAGGCAGGGCCTTCTGAAGCTTTCTTT	CSVEAGPSEAFF
TRBV6-1	TRBJ2-7	NA	NA	TGTGCCAGCAGTGAAGGGGTCCAGGGCTACGAGCAGTACTTC	CASSEGVQGYEQYF
TRBV20-1	TRBJ2-5	NA	many	TGCAGTGCTAGCGGGTTGGCCAAAGAGACCCAGTACTTC	CSASGLAKETQYF
TRBV28	TRBJ2-5	NA	NA	TGTGCCAGCAGTGCCTTGCGTCCAGAGACCCAGTACTTC	CASSALRPETQYF
TRBV18	TRBJ1-2	NA	many	TGTGCCAGCTCATCCAAGAACGACGCGCTTGGCTACACCTTC	CASSSKNDALGYTF
TRBV4-1	TRBJ2-5	NA	many	TGCGCCAGCAGCCAAGACTCAGCGGGGACCCAGTACTTC	CASSQDSAGTQYF
TRBV6-4	TRBJ2-2	TRBD1	few	TGTGCCAGCAGTGAAAGGGGGCTTTTGAACACCGGGGAGCTGTTTTTT	CASSERGLLNTGELFF
TRBV12-3/TRBV12-4	TRBJ2-3	TRBD2	many	TGTGCCAGCGGCAAGCCTATAGCGGGGGGCCTCCTCCAAGATACGCAGTATTTT	CASGKPIAGGLLQDTQYF
TRBV10-2	TRBJ2-1	NA	NA	TGCGCCATCCAGGCCTACTCCTACAATGAGCAGTTCTTC	CAIQAYSYNEQFF
TRBV20-1	TRBJ2-7	TRBD2	many	TGCAGTGCCTCCGGGACTAGCGGAACCTACGAGCAGTACTTC	CSASGTSGTYEQYF
TRBV12-3/TRBV12-4	TRBJ1-6	TRBD1	NA	TGTGCCAGCAGTTCCAACAGGGGCTTTGGTTCACCCCTCCACTTT	CASSSNRGFGSPLHF
TRBV6-2/TRBV6-3	TRBJ1-2	NA	many	TGTGCCAGCAGTACGGGACCCCGGGGCTATGGCTACACCTTC	CASSTGPRGYGYTF
TRBV20-1	TRBJ2-4	NA	NA	TGCAGTGCTAGGGGAGGGGGCGAGGTCATTCAGTACTTC	CSARGGGEVIQYF
TRBV19	TRBJ1-1	TRBD1	many	TGTGCCAGTAGTAGGGACAGGCTGAACACTGAAGCTTTCTTT	CASSRDRLNTEAFF
TRBV20-1	TRBJ1-1	NA	NA	TGCAGTGCCAAGGGGACTGAAGCTTTCTTT	CSAKGTEAFF
TRBV11-2	TRBJ2-5	TRBD1	many	TGTGCCAGCAGCTCCGGGACAGGGGCGAGAGAGACCCAGTACTTC	CASSSGTGARETQYF
TRBV5-1	TRBJ2-7	NA	many	TGCGCCAGCAGCTTGGCGACAGGGACTACCTACGAGCAGTACTTC	CASSLATGTTYEQYF
TRBV7-9	TRBJ2-1	NA	once	TGTGCCAGCAGCTACCTGGGGGGATACTACAATGAGCAGTTCTTC	CASSYLGGYYNEQFF
TRBV6-1	TRBJ1-4	TRBD1	many	TGTGCCAGCAGAGCCGGGACAGTAAATAATGAAAAACTGTTTTTT	CASRAGTVNNEKLFF
TRBV19	TRBJ2-6	NA	few	TGTGCCAGTACCAACTCGGGGGTGGCTGGGGCCAACGTCCTGACTTTC	CASTNSGVAGANVLTF
TRBV6-1	TRBJ2-7	TRBD1	many	TGTGCCAGCAGTACCTTCGGACAGGGGGCCTCCTACGAGCAGTACTTC	CASSTFGQGASYEQYF
TRBV6-2/TRBV6-3	TRBJ1-6	NA	NA	TGTGCCAGCAACCCCGGATTCTATAATTCACCCCTCCACTTT	CASNPGFYNSPLHF
TRBV20-1	TRBJ2-1	NA	many	TGCAGTGCAGTTTTCGGGAATGAGCAGTTCTTC	CSAVFGNEQFF
TRBV2	TRBJ2-5	NA	NA	TGTGCCAGCAGCCCGAGGGGGATGCAAGAGACCCAGTACTTC	CASSPRGMQETQYF
TRBV7-8	TRBJ2-7	NA	few	TGTGCCAGCAGCGCCACGAGGAAGGTGTACGAGCAGTACTTC	CASSATRKVYEQYF
TRBV12-3/TRBV12-4	TRBJ1-2	NA	many	TGTGCCAGCAGTTTCTGGAACTATGGCTACACCTTC	CASSFWNYGYTF
TRBV7-9	TRBJ2-1	NA	NA	TGTGCCAGCAGCTCACCACAGGGGAGGGTATACAATGAGCAGTTCTTC	CASSSPQGRVYNEQFF
TRBV10-3	TRBJ2-7	TRBD2	many	TGTGCCATCATGCGGGCGGGGGGGCTCAGCGAGCAGTACTTC	CAIMRAGGLSEQYF
TRBV10-3	TRBJ2-2	TRBD2	many	TGTGCCATCAGCGGGACTAGCGGGAGAACCGGGGAGCTGTTTTTT	CAISGTSGRTGELFF
TRBV29-1	TRBJ2-3	NA	NA	TGCAGCGTTGTATCCCCAGATACGCAGTATTTT	CSVVSPDTQYF
TRBV28	TRBJ1-5	NA	many	TGTGCCAGCAGTCCTTGGGGGGGTAGCAATCAGCCCCAGCATTTT	CASSPWGGSNQPQHF
TRBV12-5	TRBJ2-1	NA	few	TGTGCTAGTGCCCTCGGCCACTATGAGCAGTTCTTC	CASALGHYEQFF
TRBV4-1	TRBJ1-4	NA	NA	TGCGCCAGCAGCCAAGGCCAGGGAAATAATGAAAAACTGTTTTTT	CASSQGQGNNEKLFF
TRBV18	TRBJ1-3	NA	many	TGTGCCAGCTCAGACACTGGAAACACCATATATTTT	CASSDTGNTIYF
TRBV5-1	TRBJ1-4	NA	few	TGCGCCAGCAGCTTGGCGGGAGCAACTAATGAAAAACTGTTTTTT	CASSLAGATNEKLFF
TRBV29-1	TRBJ2-3	NA	few	TGCAGCGTTGCTGGGGCCGGAGGGGCAGATACGCAGTATTTT	CSVAGAGGADTQYF
TRBV28	TRBJ2-7	NA	once	TGTGCCAGCAGTTTAAGTACAGCACTACAATACGAGCAGTACTTC	CASSLSTALQYEQYF
TRBV27	TRBJ1-1	NA	many	TGTGCCAGCAGTAGGACGAATACTGAAGCTTTCTTT	CASSRTNTEAFF
TRBV19	TRBJ1-1	NA	few	TGTGCCAGTAGTATGGAACTGAACACTGAAGCTTTCTTT	CASSMELNTEAFF
TRBV7-6	TRBJ1-1	TRBD1	many	TGTGCCAGCAGCCAAGGGGGGGCAGGGGGGATTGAAGCTTTCTTT	CASSQGGAGGIEAFF
TRBV20-1	TRBJ2-5	TRBD2	NA	TGCAGTGCTAGAGCTAGCGGGATTCAAGAGACCCAGTACTTC	CSARASGIQETQYF
TRBV25-1	TRBJ1-1	NA	NA	TGTGCCAGCAGTGAAGTCGCAGAAGCAAACACTGAAGCTTTCTTT	CASSEVAEANTEAFF
TRBV29-1	TRBJ2-6	NA	NA	TGCAGCGTAGCCTCCCGGGACATCCGTCTCTCAAGCTCTGGGGCCAACGTCCTGACTTTC	CSVASRDIRLSSSGANVLTF
TRBV12-3/TRBV12-4	TRBJ2-2	TRBD1	many	TGTGCCAGCAGCCCCTTGACAGGGAGCACCGGGGAGCTGTTTTTT	CASSPLTGSTGELFF
TRBV20-1	TRBJ2-7	NA	few	TGCAGTGCTACGCCCTTCGGTGAGCAGTACTTC	CSATPFGEQYF
TRBV28	TRBJ1-5	NA	NA	TGTGCCAGCAAACAGGACCTGGATCAGCCCCAGCATTTT	CASKQDLDQPQHF
TRBV9	TRBJ2-3	TRBD2	NA	TGTGCCAGCAGCGTGACTCCCTCTGCGTCGGGAGGTTCAGATACGCAGTATTTT	CASSVTPSASGGSDTQYF
TRBV29-1	TRBJ2-1	NA	NA	TGCAGCGTTCAAACAGGGAACAATGAGCAGTTCTTC	CSVQTGNNEQFF
TRBV20-1	TRBJ2-3	NA	many	TGCAGTGGAAAGACAGCCGCCGCAGATACGCAGTATTTT	CSGKTAAADTQYF
TRBV3-1	TRBJ1-2	NA	few	TGTGCCAGCAGCCAAGGACAGACTCAATATGGCTACACCTTC	CASSQGQTQYGYTF
TRBV19	TRBJ1-6	NA	NA	TGTGCCAGTAGTGTCCTACAGGGAGACACATCACCCCTCCACTTT	CASSVLQGDTSPLHF
TRBV25-1	TRBJ2-3	TRBD2	many	TGTGCCAGCAGTCCGACTAGCGGGGGAACAGATACGCAGTATTTT	CASSPTSGGTDTQYF
TRBV20-1	TRBJ1-2	TRBD1	NA	TGCAGTGCTACAAGTTTGGACAGGGGGCGAGATGGCTACACCTTC	CSATSLDRGRDGYTF
TRBV3-1	TRBJ1-2	TRBD1	many	TGTGCCAGCAGCCCGGACAGGGGGCGGGATGGCTACACCTTC	CASSPDRGRDGYTF